These 30 T cell receptor beta chains were all obtained from the same sample, sequenced in a study of T-cell reconstitution after alpha-beta-depleted transplantation in children. For TCRbeta, the library was prepared with unique molecular identifiers. TCRdb redid the calling of the PCR reads with MiXCR, one entry per CDR3 protein. The table has some 590,000 distinct CDR3 sequences, under 12% seen once; the top ten hold about 4%. The sample here was PBMCs from the stem cell graft donor, taken from the stem cell graft. These receptors were taken from a human donor who donated a stem cell graft to a child with acute myeloid leukemia.

This clonotype appeared many times. This chain joins TRBV18 and TRBJ2-7; D not resolved. Germline assignment: CDR1 KGHSH and CDR2 LQKENI. V lost 3 bases and J 1 base, leaving 7 bases between the germline ends. This CDR3 comprises 13 residues. The CDR3 DNA reads as TGTGCCAGCTCACCCAAAGCTTCCTACGAGCAGTACTTC. Its translation is CASSPKASYEQYF.

The chain combines TRBV6-1 with TRBJ2-5; no clear D. Germline V gene sequence: CDR1 MNHNS, CDR2 SASEGT. Trimming pared 6 bases from V and 1 base from J, leaving 12 bases between. The CDR3 consists of 14 residues. The DNA of the CDR3 is TGTGCCAGCAGGCGGTCCCCGCTCCAAGAGACCCAGTACTTC. Its translation: CASRRSPLQETQYF.

This chain connects TRBV11-2 to TRBJ1-4, with TRBD1 matching over 9 bases. The CDR3 totals 16 residues. The V gene end was trimmed by 3 bases and the J gene end by 7 bases; junction bases not matched to a gene: 9. Germline loops: CDR1 SGHAT, CDR2 FQNNGV. CDR3 amino acids: CASSFISGQGREKLFF. CDR3 coding DNA: TGTGCCAGCAGCTTTATATCCGGACAGGGGCGTGAAAAACTGTTTTTT.

This clonotype appeared many times. V usage is TRBV2 and J usage is TRBJ1-1; 9 bases agree with TRBD1. V lost 7 bases and J lost 5; bases outside the gene matches: 8. The CDR3 runs 14 residues. In germline, CDR1 is SNHLY, CDR2 FYNNEI. The CDR3 loop is CASTEQGARTEAFF. As DNA, the CDR3 is TGTGCCAGCACAGAACAGGGGGCTCGTACTGAAGCTTTCTTT.

The chain has TRBV9 and TRBJ2-1, with D perhaps TRBD1 or TRBD2 (5 bases each). Trimming took off 3 bases at V and 10 bases at J, with 14 bases between the two ends. This CDR3 has 13 amino acids. CDR1 SGDLS and CDR2 YYNGEE come from the germline V gene. The CDR3 is CASSGRGAGEQFF. DNA for the CDR3: TGTGCCAGCAGCGGCCGAGGGGCTGGGGAGCAGTTCTTC.

As regards this clonotype: An end of the junction does not agree with germline; a read error may underlie this. V and J are TRBV20-1 and TRBJ2-1, with a weak D call TRBD2 (7 bases). This CDR3 spans 15 amino acids. The germline CDR1 and CDR2 sequences are DFQATT and SNEGSKA (reference sequence). CDR3 in amino acids: CSARGRRGGFDEKFF. The CDR3 nucleotides are TGCAGTGCCAGAGGCCGGAGGGGGGGTTTCGATGAGAAGTTCTTC.

Ten or more counts support this clonotype. The chain carries TRBV29-1 and TRBJ2-3; 10 nucleotides line up with TRBD2. The CDR3 consists of 15 residues. V was clipped by 6 bases and J by 4 bases; unmatched bases: 10. The germline gives CDR1 SQVTM, CDR2 ANQGSEA. CDR3 region: CSVEVLAGDADTQYF. As DNA, the CDR3 is TGCAGCGTGGAGGTGCTAGCGGGAGATGCAGATACGCAGTATTTT.

The genes are TRBV5-1 and TRBJ2-1; 7 nucleotides align to TRBD2. The CDR3 contains 15 residues. With 0 bases clipped from V and 7 bases from J, the junction kept 7 bases outside the gene matches. Germline loops: CDR1 SGHRS, CDR2 YFSETQ. The chain's CDR3 is CASSLVAGETNEQFF. The CDR3 DNA sequence: TGCGCCAGCAGCTTGGTGGCGGGAGAGACAAATGAGCAGTTCTTC.

This clonotype was found many times. The rearrangement links TRBV20-1 to TRBJ2-1; unclear D gene. The length of the CDR3 is 15 residues. Germline lookup yields CDR1 DFQATT and CDR2 SNEGSKA (reference sequence). The V gene lost 3 bases and the J gene lost 0 bases, with 12 bases spanning the gap. CDR3 residues: CSASGPSDSYNEQFF. The CDR3 coding sequence is TGCAGTGCTAGCGGGCCCTCGGACTCCTACAATGAGCAGTTCTTC.

The CDR3 DNA follows: TGTGCCACCAGCAGAGATAATGGTCTAAGAGGCTATGGCTACACCTTC. Protein: CATSRDNGLRGYGYTF. The chain joins TRBV15 to TRBJ1-2; no clear D. V was shortened by 0 bases and J by 4 bases, with 15 bases between the two germline ends. CDR1 and CDR2 from the germline V gene are LNHNV and YYDKDF (reference sequence). This CDR3 has 16 residues.

This sequence joins TRBV6-6 and TRBJ2-7; D is tentatively TRBD1 or TRBD2 (5 bases each). Between the trimmed V and J ends, which lost 10 bases and 1 base, there was a span of 14 bases. The CDR3 length is 13 residues. Germline V lookup: CDR1 MNHNY, CDR2 SVGAGI (reference sequence). CDR3 region: CATSGTRSYEQYF. The CDR3 DNA is TGTGCCACCTCGGGGACCAGATCCTACGAGCAGTACTTC.

This clonotype was detected a few times. V gene TRBV30 combines with J gene TRBJ2-1; D may be TRBD1 or TRBD2 (5 bases each). The CDR3 has 13 amino acids. Trimming shortened V by 1 base and J by 5 bases, and 9 bases separated the two germline ends. Per germline, CDR1 GTSNPN and CDR2 SVGIG (reference sequence). CDR3 region: CAWSEGPNNEQFF. The CDR3 DNA follows: TGTGCCTGGAGTGAGGGACCAAACAATGAGCAGTTCTTC. The whole variable domain, filled in from reference TRBV30 and TRBJ2-1, reads SQTIHQWPATLVQPVGSPLSLECTVEGTSNPNLYWYRQAAGRGLQLLFYSVGIGQISSEVPQNLSASRPQDRQFILSSKKLLLSDSGFYLCAWSEGPNNEQFFGPGTRLTVL.

This clonotype was counted many times. V and J are TRBV10-2 and TRBJ2-2; 8 positions match TRBD2. Germline CDR1 WSHSY, CDR2 SAAADI. CDR3 length equals 14 residues. J gave up 5 bases and V 7 bases, and 6 bases lay outside the gene matches. CDR3 in DNA: TGCGCCAGCAAGGTCGCGGGAGGAACCGGGGAGCTGTTTTTT. Protein: CASKVAGGTGELFF.

The chain carries TRBV28 and TRBJ2-2; no clear D. The V gene lost 2 bases and the J gene lost 5 bases, with 12 bases spanning the gap. The CDR3 has 15 amino acids. Germline CDR1 and CDR2: MDHEN and SYDVKM. Here the CDR3 DNA reads TGTGCCAGCAGTTTAGTCCACCTGAGGACCGGGGAGCTGTTTTTT. Residues: CASSLVHLRTGELFF.

The rearrangement links TRBV12-3 or TRBV12-4 to TRBJ2-7; TRBD2 aligns across 11 bases. The CDR3 sequence is 16 residues long. Trimming cost V 4 bases and J 3 bases; bases outside gene matches: 8. The CDR3 DNA sequence: TGTGCCAGCAGTTCTAGCGGGAGGAACGGCAACTACGAGCAGTACTTC. As protein: CASSSSGRNGNYEQYF.

This clonotype was seen many times. The chain combines TRBV4-3 with TRBJ2-1; 12 nucleotides agree with TRBD1. Germline V CDR1 and CDR2: LGHNA, YSLEER. This CDR3 has 17 amino acids. V was clipped by 1 base and J by 7 bases; unmatched bases: 8. CDR3 sequence (DNA): TGCGCCAGCAGCCAAGGAGTAGGGACAGGGGGCGGGAATGAGCAGTTCTTC. Translated, it gives CASSQGVGTGGGNEQFF.

This clonotype was counted between two and nine times. The rearrangement links TRBV20-1 to TRBJ2-7; D remains ambiguous. Trimming shortened V by 2 bases and J by 6 bases, and 8 bases separated the two germline ends. This CDR3 has 11 amino acids. Looked up from germline, CDR1 is DFQATT and CDR2 is SNEGSKA (reference sequence). The CDR3 sequence is CSARLVSEQYF. The CDR3 region has the DNA TGCAGTGCTAGACTAGTAAGCGAGCAGTACTTC.

This clonotype was found a few times. This sequence joins TRBV6-2 or TRBV6-3 and TRBJ2-2; TRBD2 aligns across 10 bases. CDR3 length equals 17 residues. The trim removed 6 bases at V and 6 bases at J, leaving 13 bases unmatched. The germline CDR1 and CDR2 sequences are MNHEY and SVGEGT. The DNA of the CDR3 is TGTGCCAGCAGGAGACTAGCGGGCCAGCCTCTGGCCGGGGAGCTGTTTTTT. Translated: CASRRLAGQPLAGELFF.

This clonotype has only a few counts. This chain joins TRBV20-1 and TRBJ1-5, with unresolved D. Trimming left V 5 bases short and J 5 bases short, with 19 bases between. The germline CDR1 and CDR2 sequences are DFQATT and SNEGSKA (reference sequence). CDR3 length: 15 residues. The CDR3 DNA reads TGCAGTGCTGTCAGGCCTAGGACGGAGGATCAGCCCCAGCATTTT. Its translation: CSAVRPRTEDQPQHF.

The rearrangement uses TRBV25-1 and TRBJ2-7; tentative D call: TRBD2 (7 bases). CDR1 and CDR2 from the germline V gene are MGHDK and SYGVNS. V was shortened by 5 bases and J by 6 bases, with 20 bases between the two germline ends. The CDR3 length is 15 residues. DNA for the CDR3: TGTGCCAGCAGTAGGGGGACCGGGACTACTGCCGAGCAGTACGTC. This encodes CASSRGTGTTAEQYV.

This clonotype was seen at least ten times. This chain connects TRBV20-1 to TRBJ1-2; 7 bases fit TRBD1. Looked up from germline, CDR1 is DFQATT and CDR2 is SNEGSKA (reference sequence). This CDR3 contains 13 residues. V lost 6 bases to trimming and J lost 0 bases; unmatched junction nucleotides: 4. This chain's CDR3 is CSASTGPNYGYTF. The CDR3 DNA sequence: TGCAGTGCATCGACAGGGCCTAACTATGGCTACACCTTC.

The J gene is TRBJ2-1, the V gene TRBV7-3; tentatively, D is TRBD1 (5 bases). The CDR3 extends over 14 amino acids. Looked up from germline, CDR1 is SGHTA and CDR2 is FQGTGA. V was trimmed by 6 bases and J by 9 bases, leaving 18 bases between them. The CDR3 loop reads CASSQGSTNAEQFF. The CDR3 bases are TGTGCCAGCAGTCAGGGTAGTACAAATGCTGAGCAGTTCTTC.

This clonotype was detected ten times or more. The chain couples TRBV7-8 to TRBJ2-3; 9 positions agree with TRBD1. The germline V gene encodes CDR1 SGHVS and CDR2 FQNEAQ. Unmatched junction bases numbered 11, after V lost 7 bases and J lost 3 bases. The CDR3 spans 16 residues. This chain's CDR3 is CASTLSWDRATDTQYF. The CDR3 bases are TGTGCCAGCACCCTTTCTTGGGACAGGGCTACAGATACGCAGTATTTT.

This clonotype was found many times. V is TRBV10-3 and J is TRBJ2-5; a weak D match, TRBD2 (5 bases). The germline CDR1 and CDR2 sequences are ENHRY and SYGVKD. The germline V and J ends were trimmed by 10 bases and 5 bases, with 17 bases remaining between them. The CDR3 sequence is 13 residues long. CDR3 coding DNA: TGTGCCACCAAAGCCGACGGGATCGAGACCCAGTACTTC. Amino acids: CATKADGIETQYF.

Many counts were recorded for this clonotype. The V call is TRBV20-1, the J call TRBJ2-3; TRBD2 matches 8 bases. The germline CDR1 and CDR2 sequences are DFQATT and SNEGSKA (reference sequence). The CDR3 sequence is 13 residues long. V was pared by 3 bases and J by 5 bases, with 4 bases of the junction left unmatched. For the CDR3, the DNA is TGCAGTGCTAGTACTCTAGCGGGAGATACGCAGTATTTT. This codes for CSASTLAGDTQYF.

The gene calls are TRBV12-3 or TRBV12-4 and TRBJ2-7, with D possibly being TRBD2 (5 bases). V lost 4 bases and J lost 10, with 14 bases in between. The CDR3 covers 12 residues. The CDR3 DNA follows: TGTGCCAGCAGTTCTTGGACTCGGAGCCAGTACTTC. This encodes CASSSWTRSQYF.

The chain links TRBV27 to TRBJ2-1; 10 nucleotides align to TRBD2. The germline V gene has CDR1 MNHEY and CDR2 SMNVEV (reference sequence). CDR3 length: 15 residues. V shed 5 bases and J 6 bases; nucleotides not matched to a gene: 7. The CDR3 DNA reads as TGTGCCAGCAGTACCCTAGCGGGAGTGTTCAATGAGCAGTTCTTC. It yields the protein CASSTLAGVFNEQFF.

This clonotype appeared a few times. This sequence joins TRBV6-4 and TRBJ1-5, with D unresolved. The CDR3 has 15 residues. The germline CDR1 and CDR2 sequences are MRHNA and SNTAGT. V lost 5 bases to trimming and J lost 4 bases, with 15 bases between them. CDR3 DNA sequence: TGTGCCAGCAGTTTGGAAGTAGGAGGGAATCAGCCCCAGCATTTT. It codes for CASSLEVGGNQPQHF.

This clonotype has ten or more counts. The chain uses TRBV29-1 and TRBJ2-5; 7 bases fit TRBD1. CDR3 length: 15 amino acids. Trimming cost V 5 bases and J 2 bases; bases outside gene matches: 11. Germline V gene data show CDR1 as SQVTM and CDR2 as ANQGSEA. CDR3 region: CSVIRKGQPQETQYF. CDR3 in DNA: TGCAGCGTTATAAGAAAGGGACAGCCACAAGAGACCCAGTACTTC.

This clonotype was seen a few times. The rearrangement joins TRBV28 to TRBJ1-1; 7 bases align to TRBD1. CDR3 length equals 14 residues. V lost 10 bases to trimming and J lost 7 bases; unmatched junction nucleotides: 15. Per germline, CDR1 MDHEN and CDR2 SYDVKM. The CDR3 nucleotides read TGTGCCACCACTGGGAGGGGACAGATTATTGAAGCTTTCTTT. This encodes CATTGRGQIIEAFF.